Sequencing of this TCR beta chain was carried out in a study of cytomegalovirus exposure and HLA in healthy donors. Study-level results: In vitro work confirmed that a few CMV-associated chains recognize CMV antigens. Previous analysis showed most TCR beta V segments were productive about 90% or about 30% of the time. Presence/absence results assume similar sequencing depth per donor, which may not hold.

V shed 1 base and J 9 bases; nucleotides not matched to a gene: 2. CDR3 length: 15 amino acids. The germline CDR1 and CDR2 sequences are SGHTA and FQGNSA. This clone was counted only a few times. Its antigen is as yet unknown. The primer mix had 60 Vbeta and 13 Jbeta primers. Method: immunoSEQ multiplex PCR; TCRdb's copy keeps in-frame clones and lacks some. The table records 150,000 to 200,000 clones, about 75% of them present only once. The TCR sequence derives from a man between 18 and 35 years old in good health and CMV-seropositive. Material for sequencing was PBMCs. The chain uses TRBV7-2 and TRBJ2-1, with 14 bases lining up with TRBD2. CDR3: CASSLGLAGGAEQFF. CDR3 bases: TGTGCCAGCAGCTTAGGACTAGCGGGAGGGGCTGAGCAGTTCTTC.